The present TCR beta chain was sequenced within a study of T cells in Graves' hyperthyroidism and ophthalmopathy. The TCR beta CDR3 regions underwent amplification using RNA transcripts as the source. The study used the HTBI primer set for a first-round RT-PCR of the TCR CDR3. One entry per CDR3 protein results from TCRdb running MiXCR on the multiplex PCR reads. The sample lists 600,000 to 900,000 distinct CDR3 sequences, roughly 15% seen once, with 8.4% in the top ten. The CDR3 runs to 15 residues. The V gene lost 4 bases and the J gene lost 6 bases, with 17 bases spanning the gap. The germline V gene has CDR1 SGDLS and CDR2 YYNGEE. Only one count was recorded for this clonotype. Its antigen is not known. With a much larger clone just one base away, this may be a read error. Study-level results: Ophthalmopathy and stable hyperthyroidism were told apart by a 13 V-J model.

Material: blood. V usage is TRBV9 and J usage is TRBJ1-5; D is perhaps TRBD1 (5 bases). The clonotype was recovered from a man younger than 35 with Graves' hyperthyroidism. Written as DNA, the CDR3 is TGTGCCAGCAGCTACGCGGACAAGGGTTGTCAGCCCCAGCATTTT. This codes for CASSYADKGCQPQHF. The full variable domain, in which reference TRBV9 and TRBJ1-5 provide the parts outside the CDR3, is DSGVTQTPKHLITATGQRVTLRCSPRSGDLSVYWYQQSLDQGLQFLIQYYNGEERAKGNILERFSAQQFPDLHSELNLSSLELGDSALYFCASSYADKGCQPQHFGDGTRLSIL.